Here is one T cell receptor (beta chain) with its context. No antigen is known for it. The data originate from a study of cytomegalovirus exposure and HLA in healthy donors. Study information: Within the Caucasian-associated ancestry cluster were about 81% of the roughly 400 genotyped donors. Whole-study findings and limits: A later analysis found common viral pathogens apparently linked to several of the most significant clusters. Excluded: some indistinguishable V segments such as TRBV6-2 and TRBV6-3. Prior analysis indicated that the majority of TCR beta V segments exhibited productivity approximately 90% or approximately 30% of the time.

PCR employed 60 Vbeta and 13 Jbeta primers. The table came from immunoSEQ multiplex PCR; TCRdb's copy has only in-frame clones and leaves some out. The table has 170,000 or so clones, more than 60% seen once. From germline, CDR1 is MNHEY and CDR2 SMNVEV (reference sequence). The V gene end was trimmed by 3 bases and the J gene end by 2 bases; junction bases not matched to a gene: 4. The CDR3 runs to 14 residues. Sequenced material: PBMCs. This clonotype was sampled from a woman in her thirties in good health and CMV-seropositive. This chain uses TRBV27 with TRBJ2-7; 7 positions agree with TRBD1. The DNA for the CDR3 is TGTGCCAGCAGTTTTGGGACAGACGCCTACGAGCAGTACTTC. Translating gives CASSFGTDAYEQYF.